Following are 24 T cell receptor beta chains from one sample sequenced in a study of blood T cell repertoires in COVID-19. Assay used: immunoSEQ multiplex PCR; TCRdb lists only in-frame clones, some missing. The sample has 150,000 to 200,000 clones; 65% to 90% are singletons. The sequenced sample was peripheral blood. The receptors here all came from a man over 45 with active or convalescent COVID-19.

This clone has only a few counts. The gene calls are TRBV18 and TRBJ1-6; D may be TRBD1 (5 bases). The germline CDR1 and CDR2 sequences are KGHSH and LQKENI. This CDR3 is built from 13 residues. The V gene lost 2 bases and the J gene lost 9 bases, with 8 bases spanning the gap. The CDR3 is CASSPGGVSPLHF. For the CDR3, the DNA is TGTGCCAGCTCACCAGGGGGGGTTTCACCCCTCCACTTT.

The V call is TRBV6-5, the J call TRBJ1-1; D remains unclear. Germline CDR1 reads MNHEY; CDR2 reads SVGAGI. The CDR3 spans 13 residues. Trimming pared 7 bases from V and 2 bases from J, leaving 11 bases between. The CDR3 reads CASTSVLNTEAFF. CDR3 in DNA: TGTGCCAGCACCTCGGTTCTAAACACTGAAGCTTTCTTT.

The gene calls are TRBV5-6 and TRBJ1-1; D gene unclear. V was shortened by 2 bases and J by 2 bases, with 10 bases between the two germline ends. Per the germline V gene, CDR1 is SGHDT and CDR2 is YYEEEE. This CDR3 is 14 amino acids long. CDR3 loop: CASSFLKLNTEAFF. For the CDR3, the DNA is TGTGCCAGCAGCTTCCTGAAACTTAACACTGAAGCTTTCTTT. The full variable domain, in which reference TRBV5-6 and TRBJ1-1 provide the parts outside the CDR3, is DAGVTQSPTHLIKTRGQQVTLRCSPKSGHDTVSWYQQALGQGPQFIFQYYEEEERQRGNFPDRFSGHQFPNYSSELNVNALLLGDSALYLCASSFLKLNTEAFFGQGTRLTVV.

The count of this clone is one. This chain uses TRBV7-2 with TRBJ1-5, with TRBD1 as a possible D gene (5 bases). The ends were cut back, 6 bases at V and 5 bases at J, with 17 bases in the middle. Germline V gene data show CDR1 as SGHTA and CDR2 as FQGNSA. The CDR3 runs to 15 residues. The CDR3: CASSQSRDPHQPQHF. The CDR3 region has the DNA TGTGCCAGCAGTCAATCCAGGGATCCCCATCAGCCCCAGCATTTT.

V and J are TRBV3-1 (or the pseudogene TRBV3-2) and TRBJ2-1; D is possibly TRBD2 (5 bases). V shed 4 bases and J shed 5 bases, with 6 bases lying between them. Germline CDR1 and CDR2: LGHDT and YNNKEL (reference sequence). This CDR3 spans 12 amino acids. The CDR3 coding sequence is TGTGCCAGCAGCCGGAGGCACAATGAGCAGTTCTTC. Encoded protein: CASSRRHNEQFF.

This clone was seen only a few times. This CDR3 is also generated by other DNA sequences in the sample. The J gene is TRBJ1-6, the V gene TRBV6-1, with a possible D match to TRBD1 (5 bases). V was shortened by 1 base and J by 0 bases, with 7 bases between the two germline ends. From germline, CDR1 is MNHNS and CDR2 SASEGT. CDR3 size: 16 residues. CDR3 sequence: CASSEDRSSYNSPLHF. CDR3 sequence (DNA): TGTGCCAGCAGTGAAGACAGGAGCTCCTATAATTCACCCCTCCACTTT.

The gene calls are TRBV7-2 and TRBJ1-5; weak D call: TRBD1 (5 bases). CDR1 is SGHTA and CDR2 is FQGNSA in the germline V gene. The CDR3 runs to 14 residues. V was clipped by 2 bases and J by 2 bases, with 7 bases between them. The CDR3 nucleotides are TGTGCCAGCAGCTTAACCAGGGGCAATCAGCCCCAGCATTTT. It specifies CASSLTRGNQPQHF.

V usage is TRBV12-5 and J usage is TRBJ2-5, with 7 bases aligning to TRBD2. Trimming cost V 5 bases and J 5 bases; bases outside gene matches: 11. CDR3 size: 15 residues. Germline values: CDR1 LGHNT, CDR2 FRNRAP. CDR3 in DNA: TGTGCTAGTGGTCCCCGGGGCGGGAGTCGGGAGACCCAGTACTTC. Translating it yields CASGPRGGSRETQYF.

This sequence joins TRBV2 and TRBJ2-6, with a weak D call TRBD1 (6 bases). Per the germline V gene, CDR1 is SNHLY and CDR2 is FYNNEI. The CDR3 length is 16 residues. V was clipped by 7 bases and J by 0 bases, with 13 bases between them. Written as DNA, the CDR3 is TGTGCCAGCACCCGGGACAAGAGCTCTGGGGCCAACGTCCTGACTTTC. This codes for CASTRDKSSGANVLTF.

The V gene is TRBV28, the J gene TRBJ1-2; maybe TRBD1 (5 bases). Per germline, CDR1 MDHEN and CDR2 SYDVKM. Trimming removed 7 bases at V and 8 bases at J, with 17 bases between. The CDR3 runs to 13 residues. CDR3 loop: CASMGRGSSGYTF. The CDR3 DNA reads as TGTGCCAGCATGGGTAGGGGCAGCTCCGGCTACACCTTC.

The chain couples TRBV20-1 to TRBJ2-7, with TRBD2 matching 8 bases. The CDR3 has 16 amino acids. V lost 3 bases to trimming and J lost 5 bases; unmatched junction nucleotides: 15. Per germline, CDR1 DFQATT and CDR2 SNEGSKA (reference sequence). DNA for the CDR3: TGCAGTGCTAGTAAGGGGTACGGGGGGGCCGGCCACGAGCAGTACTTC. This translates into CSASKGYGGAGHEQYF.

V gene TRBV19 combines with J gene TRBJ2-7; 11 bases agree with TRBD2. From germline, CDR1 is LNHDA and CDR2 SQIVND (reference sequence). The CDR3 contains 16 residues. Trimming took 6 bases from V and 1 from J; bases not matched to a gene: 8. CDR3 in amino acids: CASSSSGRAISYEQYF. The CDR3 DNA reads as TGTGCCAGTAGCAGTAGCGGGAGGGCCATTTCCTACGAGCAGTACTTC.

The chain combines TRBV20-1 with TRBJ1-2, with D possibly being TRBD1 (5 bases). Trimming stripped 6 bases from V and 5 bases from J, with 10 bases between. CDR1 and CDR2 (germline): DFQATT, SNEGSKA (reference sequence). This CDR3 is 11 amino acids long. CDR3 nucleotide sequence: TGCAGTGCGACAGAAATGTATGGCTACACCTTC. Its translation is CSATEMYGYTF.

This chain connects TRBV2 to TRBJ1-5; no clear D. Germline values: CDR1 SNHLY, CDR2 FYNNEI. The CDR3 runs to 13 residues. Trimming took off 6 bases at V and 1 base at J, with 7 bases between the two ends. CDR3 residues: CASRGQSNQPQHF. CDR3 in DNA: TGTGCCAGCAGGGGCCAGAGCAATCAGCCCCAGCATTTT.

This rearrangement joins TRBV3-1 (or the pseudogene TRBV3-2) to TRBJ1-4, with TRBD1 matching 7 bases. This CDR3 region has 14 residues. The V gene end was trimmed by 4 bases and the J gene end by 8 bases; junction bases not matched to a gene: 7. CDR1 is LGHDT, CDR2 YNNKEL, per germline (reference sequence). The CDR3: CASSLGQAGEKLFF. CDR3 nucleotide sequence: TGTGCCAGCAGCCTTGGACAGGCGGGGGAAAAACTGTTTTTT.

The CDR3 is CSVSDRTEAFF. CDR3 sequence (DNA): TGCAGCGTTAGTGACAGGACTGAAGCTTTCTTT. The chain has TRBV29-1 and TRBJ1-1, with D possibly being TRBD1 (6 bases). The germline V gene encodes CDR1 SQVTM and CDR2 ANQGSEA. Trimming cost V 5 bases and J 5 bases, with 9 bases left between them. This CDR3 region has 11 residues.

This chain connects TRBV7-2 to TRBJ2-7; perhaps TRBD1 as D (5 bases). This CDR3 is 14 amino acids long. Germline V gene sequence: CDR1 SGHTA, CDR2 FQGNSA. V gave up 5 bases and J gave up 1 base, with 12 bases separating them. Here the CDR3 DNA reads TGTGCCAGCAGCGCCACCAGGGCTTCCTACGAGCAGTACTTC. This codes for CASSATRASYEQYF.

The chain couples TRBV4-1 to TRBJ2-5; 10 positions match TRBD2. Germline loops: CDR1 MGHRA, CDR2 YSYEKL. This CDR3 has 17 residues. The trim removed 1 base at V and 5 bases at J, leaving 10 bases unmatched. CDR3 nucleotides: TGCGCCAGCAGCCAAGCGACAGCGGGAGGGCCTTTCGAGACCCAGTACTTC. It is translated as CASSQATAGGPFETQYF.

The rearrangement joins TRBV7-2 to TRBJ2-3; D might be TRBD2 (6 bases). The germline V gene has CDR1 SGHTA and CDR2 FQGNSA. The V end lost 5 bases, the J end lost 2 bases, and 11 bases lay between the germline ends. The CDR3 length is 14 residues. The CDR3 loop reads CASSATSNTDTQYF. In DNA form, the CDR3 reads TGTGCCAGCAGCGCAACTAGCAACACAGATACGCAGTATTTT.

This chain uses TRBV6-2 or TRBV6-3 with TRBJ2-6; no definite D call. Germline V CDR1 and CDR2: MNHEY, SVGEGT. V was clipped by 5 bases and J by 0 bases, with 5 bases between them. The CDR3 sequence is 14 residues long. Written as DNA, the CDR3 is TGTGCCAGCAGTGAGCTCTCTGGGGCCAACGTCCTGACTTTC. Translated, it gives CASSELSGANVLTF.

This sequence joins TRBV10-2 and TRBJ1-2; no reliable D call. The CDR3 contains 13 residues. The V end lost 0 bases, the J end lost 2 bases, and 4 bases lay between the germline ends. Germline lookup yields CDR1 WSHSY and CDR2 SAAADI. CDR3 loop: CASSESRNYGYTF. Here the CDR3 DNA reads TGCGCCAGCAGTGAGTCACGGAACTATGGCTACACCTTC.

V usage is TRBV4-1 and J usage is TRBJ2-5, with 9 bases matching TRBD2. The germline gives CDR1 MGHRA, CDR2 YSYEKL. V was pared by 0 bases and J by 5 bases, with 4 bases of the junction left unmatched. This CDR3 spans 15 amino acids. CDR3 DNA: TGCGCCAGCAGCCAAGACATCGCGGGAGGGGAGACCCAGTACTTC. Residues: CASSQDIAGGETQYF.

The chain recombines TRBV5-1 with TRBJ2-2; 7 bases match TRBD2. CDR1 and CDR2 (germline): SGHRS, YFSETQ. V dropped 4 bases and J dropped 4; count of bases not matched to a gene: 16. The CDR3 covers 18 residues. CDR3 residues: CASSRATGGDLVTGELFF. In DNA, the CDR3 is TGCGCCAGCAGCAGAGCTACTGGGGGGGACCTCGTCACCGGGGAGCTGTTTTTT.

This clone was seen more than once but under ten times. This CDR3 reads CASSIGQGYQPQHF. CDR3 bases: TGTGCCAGTAGTATCGGGCAGGGATATCAGCCCCAGCATTTT. V gene TRBV19 combines with J gene TRBJ1-5; TRBD1 might be the D (5 bases). The length of the CDR3 is 14 residues. Per the germline V gene, CDR1 is LNHDA and CDR2 is SQIVND (reference sequence). Trimming removed 3 bases at V and 5 bases at J, with 11 bases between. Variable domain in full (rest from reference TRBV19 and TRBJ1-5): DGGITQSPKYLFRKEGQNVTLSCEQNLNHDAMYWYRQDPGQGLRLIYYSQIVNDFQKGDIAEGYSVSREKKESFPLTVTSAQKNPTAFYLCASSIGQGYQPQHFGDGTRLSIL.